This passage covers 14 T cell receptor beta chains from one sample sequenced in a study of blood T cell repertoires in COVID-19. TCRdb keeps only in-frame clones here, not all; method: immunoSEQ multiplex PCR. Of about 150,000 clones listed, more than 75% are singletons. Sequenced material: peripheral blood. These receptors all come from a man in his fifties who had recovered from COVID-19.

The chain recombines TRBV29-1 with TRBJ1-1; 8 bases line up with TRBD1. This CDR3 region has 13 residues. V lost 5 bases, J lost 10 bases, and 12 bases stayed unmatched. The germline CDR1 and CDR2 sequences are SQVTM and ANQGSEA. The CDR3 here is CSVSRGQGAGAFF. The DNA of the CDR3 is TGCAGCGTTTCACGAGGGCAGGGGGCTGGAGCTTTCTTT.

V gene TRBV3-1 (or the pseudogene TRBV3-2) combines with J gene TRBJ1-2, with TRBD1 matching over 11 bases. After removal of 4 bases from V and 2 bases from J, the junction contained 3 bases not matched to a gene. Germline V lookup: CDR1 LGHDT, CDR2 YNNKEL (reference sequence). This CDR3 contains 15 residues. CDR3 DNA: TGTGCCAGCAGCCGGGACAGGGGGGTAAACTATGGCTACACCTTC. Translating it yields CASSRDRGVNYGYTF.

The V and J genes are TRBV9 and TRBJ2-4, with 8 bases identical to TRBD1. CDR3 length: 17 residues. The germline CDR1 and CDR2 sequences are SGDLS and YYNGEE. After removal of 0 bases from V and 7 bases from J, the junction contained 12 bases not matched to a gene. DNA for the CDR3: TGTGCCAGCAGCGTAGCCATGACAGGGGAAGTTGGGAACATTCAGTACTTC. Translated, it gives CASSVAMTGEVGNIQYF. The variable domain in full, completed from reference TRBV9 and TRBJ2-4, reads DSGVTQTPKHLITATGQRVTLRCSPRSGDLSVYWYQQSLDQGLQFLIQYYNGEERAKGNILERFSAQQFPDLHSELNLSSLELGDSALYFCASSVAMTGEVGNIQYFGAGTRLSVL.

The chain carries TRBV3-1 (or the pseudogene TRBV3-2) and TRBJ1-1, with 8 bases identical to TRBD1. Germline V lookup: CDR1 LGHDT, CDR2 YNNKEL (reference sequence). The ends lost 4 bases at V and 6 bases at J; junction bases unmatched: 19. CDR3 length: 18 residues. DNA of the CDR3: TGTGCCAGCAGCCCCCGCTCCAATTACAGGGGGTCTCAAGCTGAAGCTTTCTTT. As protein: CASSPRSNYRGSQAEAFF.

CDR3 sequence (DNA): TGTGCCAGCAGCTTACAAGCAGGGCACTATGGCTACACCTTC. This translates into CASSLQAGHYGYTF. The chain carries TRBV7-8 and TRBJ1-2; a weak D match, TRBD1 (5 bases). Germline assignment: CDR1 SGHVS and CDR2 FQNEAQ. The V gene lost 2 bases and the J gene lost 3 bases, with 10 bases spanning the gap. The CDR3 loop spans 14 amino acids.

The CDR3 sequence is CASSYIPGQRTDTQYF. In DNA, the CDR3 is TGTGCCAGCAGCTACATACCGGGACAGCGCACAGATACGCAGTATTTT. The V gene is TRBV5-6, the J gene TRBJ2-3; 7 nucleotides match TRBD1. The ends lost 3 bases at V and 1 base at J; junction bases unmatched: 8. Germline assignment: CDR1 SGHDT and CDR2 YYEEEE. The CDR3 is made up of 16 amino acids.

This clone was counted only a few times. Here the CDR3 reads CASSDGSLSYNEQFF. The CDR3, as DNA: TGTGCCAGCAGTGACGGGTCTTTATCCTACAATGAGCAGTTCTTC. V gene TRBV27 combines with J gene TRBJ2-1; no clear D gene. The CDR3 runs to 15 residues. V shed 5 bases and J shed 1 base, with 12 bases lying between them. Per germline, CDR1 MNHEY and CDR2 SMNVEV (reference sequence).

The chain links TRBV24-1 to TRBJ2-1; TRBD2 matches at 7 bases. Germline V lookup: CDR1 KGHDR, CDR2 SFDVKD. This CDR3 has 15 amino acids. With 3 bases clipped from V and 2 bases from J, the junction kept 3 bases outside the gene matches. The CDR3 region is CATSDPSGPYNEQFF. For the CDR3, the DNA is TGTGCCACCAGTGATCCTAGCGGTCCCTACAATGAGCAGTTCTTC.

The J gene is TRBJ1-1, the V gene TRBV6-5, with a tentative D call TRBD1 (6 bases). V was trimmed by 6 bases and J by 1 base, leaving 9 bases between them. CDR1 is MNHEY, CDR2 SVGAGI, per germline. CDR3 length equals 13 residues. CDR3 in DNA: TGTGCCAGCAGCAGAGGGGGGAACACTGAAGCTTTCTTT. The encoded protein is CASSRGGNTEAFF.

This sequence joins TRBV15 and TRBJ2-5, with 8 bases matching TRBD2. Germline CDR1 reads LNHNV; CDR2 reads YYDKDF (reference sequence). After removal of 1 base from V and 1 base from J, the junction contained 11 bases not matched to a gene. There are 18 residues in the CDR3. The CDR3: CATSRGVGPGTSQETQYF. For the CDR3, the DNA is TGTGCCACCAGCAGAGGGGTTGGACCTGGGACTAGCCAAGAGACCCAGTACTTC.

This chain uses TRBV27 with TRBJ1-1; no clear D gene. Germline V gives CDR1 MNHEY, CDR2 SMNVEV (reference sequence). Between the trimmed V and J ends, which lost 5 bases and 8 bases, there was a span of 15 bases. The CDR3 contains 13 residues. The CDR3 sequence is CASSNTLLIEAFF. CDR3 nucleotides: TGTGCCAGCAGTAATACTCTCCTCATAGAAGCTTTCTTT.

The rearrangement uses TRBV29-1 and TRBJ2-1, with 9 bases lining up with TRBD1. The CDR3 has 15 residues. The J segment lost 2 bases and the V segment lost 1 base, leaving 3 bases of the junction unmatched. The V gene's germline CDR1 is SQVTM and CDR2 ANQGSEA. The CDR3 region has the DNA TGCAGCGTTGAAGCGACAGGGGGTGCCTACAATGAGCAGTTCTTC. Its translation: CSVEATGGAYNEQFF.

The chain's CDR3 is CASSYGQGDNQPQHF. The CDR3 nucleotides read TGTGCCAGCAGTTATGGACAGGGAGACAATCAGCCCCAGCATTTT. The chain recombines TRBV6-5 with TRBJ1-5, with 8 bases lining up with TRBD1. The junction had 4 bases not matched to a gene; V was cut back by 3 bases and J by 3 bases. The CDR3 consists of 15 residues. CDR1 is MNHEY, CDR2 SVGAGI, per germline.

The rearrangement links TRBV6-5 to TRBJ2-7; 9 nucleotides match TRBD1. The CDR3 is made up of 14 amino acids. Per the germline V gene, CDR1 is MNHEY and CDR2 is SVGAGI. Trimming removed 6 bases from V and 5 bases from J; junction bases left unmatched: 8. The CDR3 DNA reads as TGTGCCAGCAGCCCCGGGACAGGGATCAACGAGCAGTACTTC. Amino acid sequence: CASSPGTGINEQYF.